These T cell receptor beta chains were read from a single sample in a study of CD8+CD57+ T cells in acquired aplastic anemia. MiXCR, run by TCRdb on the reads, gives a single entry per CDR3 protein. The sample gives more than 150,000 distinct CDR3 sequences, roughly half of which show up once; 2.5% to 3.5% is in the top ten. Sequenced sample: sorted CD4+, CD8+, or CD8+CD57+ T cells (not recorded which) from PBMCs. Receptors originate from a human donor in good health. CDR3s include the opening cysteine and the closing phenylalanine or tryptophan. A D gene is named only where the DNA matches it firmly. The size field is filled for only some rows; it gives once, few, many or a size class.

TRBJ1-2	many	TRBV19	.	CASRLTGVYGYTF	TGTGCCAGTAGACTAACCGGGGTCTATGGCTACACCTTC
TRBJ1-4	many	TRBV6-1	TRBD1	CASREETGRGEKLFF	TGTGCCAGCCGAGAGGAGACAGGGAGAGGTGAAAAACTGTTTTTT
TRBJ1-3	.	TRBV5-1	.	CASSGGTASGNTIYF	TGCGCCAGCAGCGGTGGGACCGCCTCTGGAAACACCATATATTTT
TRBJ1-1	.	TRBV20-1	.	CSASTTDEAFF	TGCAGTGCTAGCACAACGGATGAAGCTTTCTTT
TRBJ2-7	many	TRBV20-1	.	CSATPGQYEQYF	TGCAGTGCTACCCCAGGCCAATACGAGCAGTACTTC
TRBJ1-1	.	TRBV7-2	.	CASSLRGDTEAFF	TGTGCCAGCAGCCTAAGGGGGGACACTGAAGCTTTCTTT
TRBJ2-5	.	TRBV4-3	.	CASSQDTVTGTQYF	TGCGCCAGCAGCCAAGATACAGTCACCGGGACCCAGTACTTC
TRBJ2-3	.	TRBV19	.	CASSIGGDTDTQYF	TGTGCCAGTAGTATCGGAGGGGACACAGATACGCAGTATTTT
TRBJ1-5	many	TRBV20-1	.	CSARDLRRAGNQPQHF	TGCAGTGCTAGAGACCTAAGGAGGGCTGGCAATCAGCCCCAGCATTTT
TRBJ1-2	.	TRBV29-1	.	CSVGGGDYGYTF	TGCAGCGTTGGCGGGGGAGACTATGGCTACACCTTC
TRBJ2-7	.	TRBV2	TRBD2	CASRRTSGVQQYF	TGTGCCAGCAGGCGAACTAGCGGGGTCCAGCAGTACTTC
TRBJ2-4	few	TRBV5-1	TRBD2	CASSLVAAGDKNIQYF	TGCGCCAGCAGCTTGGTAGCGGCGGGGGATAAAAACATTCAGTACTTC
TRBJ1-2	many	TRBV5-6	.	CASNTVDYGYTF	TGTGCCAGCAACACAGTGGATTATGGCTACACCTTC
TRBJ1-1	.	TRBV30	.	CAWSSLTNTEAFF	TGTGCCTGGAGTTCTCTTACGAACACTGAAGCTTTCTTT
TRBJ2-7	.	TRBV7-9	TRBD2	CASSLEGRVKYF	TGTGCCAGCAGCTTAGAAGGGAGGGTGAAGTACTTC
TRBJ2-7	many	TRBV20-1	.	CSARDSRAAEYEQYF	TGCAGTGCTAGAGATAGTAGGGCGGCAGAGTACGAGCAGTACTTC
TRBJ2-3	.	TRBV20-1	.	CSAEGGTDTQYF	TGCAGTGCCGAGGGCGGCACAGATACGCAGTATTTT
TRBJ1-1	few	TRBV7-3	.	CASSLRGREAFF	TGTGCCAGCAGCTTAAGGGGAAGGGAAGCTTTCTTT
TRBJ2-6	.	TRBV7-2	TRBD2	CASSLEIAGASGANVLTF	TGTGCCAGCAGCTTAGAAATAGCGGGGGCCTCTGGGGCCAACGTCCTGACTTTC
TRBJ2-3	.	TRBV4-1	TRBD2	CASSQEGASGRDAQYF	TGCGCCAGCAGCCAAGAGGGGGCTAGCGGGCGAGATGCGCAGTATTTT
TRBJ2-5	.	TRBV2	.	CASTRGTVQETQYF	TGTGCCAGCACCCGGGGGACAGTCCAAGAGACCCAGTACTTC
TRBJ1-1	.	TRBV24-1	.	CATSDKGSTMNTEAFF	TGTGCCACCAGTGATAAAGGGAGTACAATGAACACTGAAGCTTTCTTT
TRBJ2-7	many	TRBV6-1	TRBD2	CASSPWTSGRYEQYF	TGTGCCAGCAGCCCCTGGACTAGCGGGAGATACGAGCAGTACTTC
TRBJ2-1	.	TRBV20-1	.	CSATASMDEQFF	TGCAGTGCTACCGCCAGCATGGATGAGCAGTTCTTC
TRBJ2-2	.	TRBV10-3	TRBD2	CAVGWTSGNTGELFF	TGTGCCGTCGGATGGACTAGCGGGAACACCGGGGAGCTGTTTTTT
TRBJ2-5	few	TRBV10-3	.	CAISETQYF	TGTGCCATCAGTGAGACCCAGTACTTC
TRBJ2-3	.	TRBV9	.	CASSGHPGTRNTDTQYF	TGTGCCAGCAGCGGCCACCCCGGGACAAGGAACACAGATACGCAGTATTTT
TRBJ2-7	many	TRBV10-3	.	CAISEGHAKDEQYF	TGTGCCATCAGTGAGGGTCACGCGAAAGACGAGCAGTACTTC
TRBJ2-7	.	TRBV7-6	.	CASSYSTFSEQYF	TGTGCCAGCAGCTACTCAACTTTTAGCGAGCAGTACTTC
TRBJ1-6	.	TRBV11-2	.	CVSNNGNSPLHF	TGTGTCAGCAACAACGGGAATTCACCCCTCCACTTT
TRBJ1-2	.	TRBV25-1	.	CASSVGGGSEGYTF	TGTGCCAGCAGTGTCGGGGGGGGCTCTGAAGGCTACACCTTC
TRBJ2-1	many	TRBV2	TRBD2	CASRSGVSYNEQFF	TGTGCCAGCAGAAGCGGGGTCTCCTACAATGAGCAGTTCTTC
TRBJ1-1	many	TRBV7-6	.	CASSAESMNTEAFF	TGTGCCAGCAGCGCAGAAAGCATGAACACTGAAGCTTTCTTT
TRBJ2-7	many	TRBV10-2	.	CASRSDPSSYEQYF	TGCGCCAGCAGGAGTGATCCGAGCTCCTACGAGCAGTACTTC
TRBJ2-5	many	TRBV20-1	TRBD2	CSASPQFLAEETQYF	TGCAGTGCTAGCCCTCAGTTTCTAGCGGAAGAGACCCAGTACTTC
TRBJ2-7	.	TRBV3-1	.	CASSPQGGHEQYF	TGTGCCAGCAGCCCCCAGGGGGGGCACGAGCAGTACTTC
TRBJ1-5	once	TRBV5-6	.	CASSLEGMGNQPQHF	TGTGCCAGCAGCCTTGAGGGGATGGGCAATCAGCCCCAGCATTTT
TRBJ1-1	.	TRBV7-9	.	CASTPRPGEVVAFF	TGTGCCAGCACCCCCCGGCCGGGGGAGGTGGTAGCTTTCTTT
TRBJ1-6	.	TRBV4-1	.	CASSQSSGTVNSPLHF	TGCGCCAGCAGCCAATCCTCCGGGACGGTAAATTCACCCCTCCACTTT
TRBJ1-1	.	TRBV6-1	.	CAGSGRAVEAFF	TGTGCCGGTAGCGGGAGGGCAGTTGAAGCTTTCTTT
TRBJ2-1	.	TRBV2	.	CASRTEYNEQFF	TGTGCCAGCAGAACAGAATACAATGAGCAGTTCTTC
TRBJ1-2	many	TRBV7-9	.	CASSLLGGYGYTF	TGTGCCAGCAGCTTACTCGGGGGTTATGGCTACACCTTC
TRBJ2-1	many	TRBV4-1	.	CASSQATGTASYNEQFF	TGCGCCAGCAGCCAAGCCACCGGGACCGCTTCCTACAATGAGCAGTTCTTC
TRBJ2-7	many	TRBV5-4	.	CASSGDIPSEQYF	TGTGCCAGCAGCGGAGATATTCCCAGCGAGCAGTACTTC
TRBJ2-1	.	TRBV20-1	TRBD2	CSARLAGDNEQFF	TGCAGTGCTAGACTAGCGGGGGATAATGAGCAGTTCTTC
TRBJ1-6	.	TRBV9	.	CASSPLEGMGNSPLHF	TGTGCCAGCAGCCCTCTCGAGGGGATGGGAAATTCACCCCTCCACTTT
TRBJ1-2	.	TRBV20-1	TRBD1	CSAPGTGLLHYGYTF	TGCAGTGCCCCCGGGACAGGTCTCCTCCACTATGGCTACACCTTC
TRBJ1-2	.	TRBV7-2	.	CASSLVGGNYGYTF	TGTGCCAGCAGCTTAGTGGGCGGAAACTATGGCTACACCTTC
TRBJ2-6	many	TRBV6-1	TRBD1	CASRRDSSSGANVLTF	TGTGCCAGCAGACGGGACAGTAGCTCTGGGGCCAACGTCCTGACTTTC
TRBJ1-2	.	TRBV2	.	CASNLGGPNYGYTF	TGTGCCAGCAATCTGGGCGGTCCTAACTATGGCTACACCTTC
TRBJ2-2	.	TRBV24-1	TRBD2	CATSASSGNTGELFF	TGTGCCACCAGTGCTTCTAGCGGGAACACCGGGGAGCTGTTTTTT
TRBJ2-7	.	TRBV7-2	TRBD2	CASSSGTSGTYEQYF	TGTGCCAGCAGCTCCGGGACTAGCGGAACCTACGAGCAGTACTTC
TRBJ1-2	.	TRBV7-9	.	CASSLGPSYGYTF	TGTGCCAGCAGTCTAGGACCCTCTTATGGCTACACCTTC
TRBJ2-7	.	TRBV10-3	.	CAISSSWGSSYEQYF	TGTGCCATCAGCTCCTCCTGGGGGAGCTCCTACGAGCAGTACTTC
TRBJ2-5	.	TRBV24-1	.	CATSDLKETQYF	TGTGCCACCAGTGATCTGAAGGAGACCCAGTACTTC
TRBJ1-6	many	TRBV2	.	CASSRFREGSAFYNSPLHF	TGTGCCAGCAGTCGCTTTAGGGAGGGAAGCGCCTTCTATAATTCACCCCTCCACTTT
TRBJ2-3	.	TRBV12-3/TRBV12-4	.	CASSLAGGMDTQYF	TGTGCCAGCAGTTTAGCAGGGGGAATGGATACGCAGTATTTT
TRBJ2-5	few	TRBV20-1	.	CSASGSAQETQYF	TGCAGTGCTAGTGGGTCAGCACAAGAGACCCAGTACTTC